These 19 T cell receptor beta chains were sequenced from one sample in a study of T cell clonality in common variable immunodeficiency. TCRdb's copy holds only in-frame clones and misses some; the assay was immunoSEQ multiplex PCR. The data show approximately 75,000 clones, none appearing only once, with around 0.8% held by the ten largest. The material sequenced was peripheral blood mononuclear cells. These receptors were collected from a person between 18 and 75 years old in good health.

This clone showed up many times. The sequence runs out 3 residues before the end of the CDR3; the remainder is reconstructed from the germline J gene. The same CDR3 also results from other DNA sequences found in this sample. The chain recombines TRBV7-9 with TRBJ2-1; 8 bases agree with TRBD2. This CDR3 has 15 amino acids. From germline, CDR1 is SEHNR and CDR2 FQNEAQ (reference sequence). Trimming removed 6 bases from V and 0 bases from J; junction bases left unmatched: 4. The chain's CDR3 is CASSPSGSSYNEQFF. CDR3 DNA (partial): TGTGCCAGCAGTCCCAGCGGGAGCTCCTACAATGAG. Full variable domain (rest looked up from reference TRBV7-9 and TRBJ2-1): DTGVSQNPRHKITKRGQNVTFRCDPISEHNRLYWYRQTLGQGPEFLTYFQNEAQLEKSRLLSDRFSAERPKGSFSTLEIQRTEQGDSAMYLCASSPSGSSYNEQFFGPGTRLTVL.

This clone was picked up many times. The junction does not match germline at one end; this may be a read error. The CDR3 goes on 3 residues after the read ends, and that part is filled in from the germline J gene. The V and J genes are TRBV7-2 and TRBJ2-3, with D uncertain. Germline V CDR1 and CDR2: SGHTA, FQGNSA. The CDR3 length is 14 residues. Here the CDR3 reads CASRLFKATDTQYF. CDR3 bases read: TGTGCCAGCCGCTTGTTTAAAGCCACAGATACG.

The table lists this clone with many counts. The read falls 3 residues short of the CDR3 end, and the missing part is taken from the germline J gene. V gene TRBV18 combines with J gene TRBJ2-7; 9 nucleotides match TRBD1. The germline V gene encodes CDR1 KGHSH and CDR2 LQKENI. There are 17 residues in the CDR3. V lost 3 bases, J lost 5 bases, and 14 bases stayed unmatched. The CDR3 DNA, read in part, is TGTGCCAGCTCACCCACCGGGCCCGGGACAGGGTCCAACGAG. Protein sequence: CASSPTGPGTGSNE. The entire CDR3 is CASSPTGPGTGSNEQYF.

The table lists this clone with many counts. The read terminates 3 residues ahead of where the CDR3 ends, so the germline J gene completes it. The genes are TRBV7-2 and TRBJ1-2, with 10 bases fitting TRBD1. Germline V CDR1 and CDR2: SGHTA, FQGNSA. CDR3 length: 12 amino acids. The CDR3 here is CASRTGGASYTF. The part of the CDR3 DNA that was read is TGTGCCAGCAGGACAGGGGGCGCAAGC.

This clone was recorded at least ten times. The read gets to within 3 residues of the CDR3 end, and the germline J gene fills in the rest. V usage is TRBV20-1 and J usage is TRBJ2-3; TRBD2 agrees at 9 bases. This CDR3 contains 15 residues. V was pared by 0 bases and J by 3 bases, with 4 bases of the junction left unmatched. Germline lookup yields CDR1 DFQATT and CDR2 SNEGSKA (reference sequence). The CDR3 sequence is CSARDWAGGTDTQYF. Partial CDR3 DNA: TGCAGTGCTAGAGATTGGGCGGGAGGGACAGATACG.

This clone was counted at least ten times. The read ends 3 residues before the CDR3 terminus; that terminus is restored from the germline J gene. The chain joins TRBV6-2 or TRBV6-3 to TRBJ2-4, with 9 bases matching TRBD1. CDR3 length: 15 amino acids. Germline V gene lookup returns CDR1 MNHEY and CDR2 SVGEGT. V dropped 7 bases and J dropped 8; count of bases not matched to a gene: 12. Incomplete CDR3 DNA: TGTGCCAGCACCCAGCCCGGACAGGGGAGGTACATT. Its protein is CASTQPGQGRYI. The CDR3, in full, reads CASTQPGQGRYIQYF.

The sample holds many counts of this clone. The read ends 3 residues early relative to the CDR3; the germline J gene fills the gap. The genes are TRBV5-1 and TRBJ1-6; weak D call: TRBD1 (5 bases). V lost 4 bases to trimming and J lost 9 bases, with 20 bases between them. CDR3 size: 16 residues. Germline V gives CDR1 SGHRS, CDR2 YFSETQ. This chain's CDR3 is CASSKSQGVVASPLHF. Incomplete CDR3 DNA: TGCGCCAGCAGCAAATCTCAGGGCGTCGTGGCTTCACCC.

In this sample, this clone turned up a few times. The DNA ends 3 residues before the CDR3 does, and the rest of the CDR3 is filled in from the germline J gene. This chain uses TRBV7-2 with TRBJ1-1, with 7 bases aligning to TRBD1. The germline gives CDR1 SGHTA, CDR2 FQGNSA. V gave up 5 bases and J gave up 4 bases; unmatched junction bases: 7. The CDR3 is 14 residues long. The CDR3 region is CASSPRQGGTEAFF. CDR3 DNA, as far as it was read: TGTGCCAGCAGCCCCCGACAGGGTGGCACTGAA.

In this sample, this clone turned up many times. The read is 3 residues too short to cover the CDR3 end, so that end is filled in from the germline J gene. Within the sample, other DNA sequences also encode this same CDR3. The gene calls are TRBV20-1 and TRBJ1-2, with 7 positions matching TRBD1. CDR1 is DFQATT and CDR2 is SNEGSKA in the germline V gene (reference sequence). CDR3 length: 13 residues. The V gene end was trimmed by 5 bases and the J gene end by 1 base; junction bases not matched to a gene: 4. The covered CDR3 bases are TGCAGTGCTGCCGGGACAGATAACTATGGC. Protein sequence: CSAAGTDNYG. The full CDR3 sequence reads CSAAGTDNYGYTF.

In this sample, this clone turned up many times. Read data end 3 residues before the CDR3 end; the end is taken from the germline J gene. This chain joins TRBV20-1 and TRBJ2-2; TRBD2 matches at 9 bases. CDR3 length equals 14 residues. V was clipped by 5 bases and J by 3 bases; unmatched bases: 4. Germline values: CDR1 DFQATT, CDR2 SNEGSKA (reference sequence). CDR3 loop: CSALGLADTGELFF. The part of the CDR3 DNA that was read is TGCAGTGCTCTGGGACTAGCCGACACCGGGGAG.

Ten or more counts support this clone. The CDR3 end is not reached by the read, which stops 3 residues before it; the germline J gene fills it in. V usage is TRBV5-4 and J usage is TRBJ2-2, with D perhaps matching TRBD1 (5 bases). The germline gives CDR1 SGHNT, CDR2 YYREEE (reference sequence). The V and J ends lost 0 bases and 6 bases respectively, with 12 bases between them. The CDR3 spans 15 residues. The CDR3 region is CASSLGQQGAGELFF. The part of the CDR3 DNA that was read is TGTGCCAGCAGCTTGGGCCAGCAGGGCGCCGGGGAG.

This clone was seen many times. Coverage ceases 3 residues before the CDR3 finishes, and the germline J gene fills in the end. V gene TRBV18 combines with J gene TRBJ2-1; tentative D call: TRBD2 (6 bases). This CDR3 has 14 amino acids. Looked up from germline, CDR1 is KGHSH and CDR2 is LQKENI. Trimming took off 6 bases at V and 4 bases at J, with 13 bases between the two ends. CDR3 sequence: CASSPERAYNEQFF. The part of the CDR3 DNA that was read is TGTGCCAGCTCGCCGGAGCGGGCGTACAATGAG.

This clone was counted at least ten times. The read ends 3 residues early relative to the CDR3; the germline J gene fills the gap. V usage is TRBV19 and J usage is TRBJ2-7; the D gene could be TRBD1 or TRBD2 (6 bases each). CDR1 is LNHDA, CDR2 SQIVND, per germline (reference sequence). This CDR3 region has 15 residues. V lost 1 base, J lost 2 bases, and 12 bases lay in between. The CDR3 protein is CASSIGTGRPYEQYF. The sequenced part of the CDR3 DNA is TGTGCCAGTAGTATAGGAACAGGGAGGCCCTACGAG.

There are many counts of this clone. The DNA ends 3 residues before the CDR3 does, and the rest of the CDR3 is filled in from the germline J gene. The chain carries TRBV18 and TRBJ2-5; the D is unclear. Germline values: CDR1 KGHSH, CDR2 LQKENI. The CDR3 is 18 amino acids. The germline V and J ends were trimmed by 1 base and 5 bases, with 23 bases remaining between them. CDR3 bases read: TGTGCCAGCTCACCACGAGTATCGACACATCTTAAGGTGGAGACC. This codes for CASSPRVSTHLKVET. The full CDR3 sequence reads CASSPRVSTHLKVETQYF.

This clone occurred a few times. From the germline J gene comes the end of the CDR3, since the read stops 3 residues before it. The V gene is TRBV19, the J gene TRBJ2-7; 8 bases are shared with TRBD1. This CDR3 contains 12 residues. Trimming at V came to 10 bases and at J to 2 bases, leaving 4 bases not matched to a gene. The germline gives CDR1 LNHDA, CDR2 SQIVND (reference sequence). CDR3 bases read: TGTGCCACGAAGGACAGGGCCTACGAG. It yields the protein CATKDRAYE. The complete CDR3 protein is CATKDRAYEQYF.

This clone was detected ten times or more. Read sequence stops 3 residues before the CDR3 end, and the germline J gene provides the missing end. The rearrangement uses TRBV5-4 and TRBJ2-7; 7 bases agree with TRBD1. The junction had 8 bases not matched to a gene; V was cut back by 0 bases and J by 5 bases. The CDR3 is made up of 15 amino acids. CDR1 is SGHNT, CDR2 YYREEE, per germline (reference sequence). Incomplete CDR3 DNA: TGTGCCAGCAGCTTGGACAGGGGATTTGGTAACGAG. The encoded protein is CASSLDRGFGNE. The CDR3 in full is CASSLDRGFGNEQYF.

This clone was seen many times. The CDR3 end falls 3 residues outside the read, so it is completed with the germline J gene. The chain uses TRBV9 and TRBJ2-3; D perhaps matches TRBD2 (5 bases). The CDR3 contains 15 residues. Trimming took 3 bases from V and 1 from J, leaving 12 bases between them. Germline V gives CDR1 SGDLS, CDR2 YYNGEE. The chain's CDR3 is CASSAPRTGTDTQYF. CDR3 DNA (partial): TGTGCCAGCAGCGCGCCGCGGACTGGCACAGATACG.

There are many counts of this clone. The read comes to an end 3 residues before the CDR3 does, leaving the germline J gene to fill in the end. The rearrangement links TRBV20-1 to TRBJ2-1; 10 bases fit TRBD2. CDR3 size: 15 residues. Trimming at V came to 6 bases and at J to 7 bases, leaving 12 bases not matched to a gene. Germline loops: CDR1 DFQATT, CDR2 SNEGSKA (reference sequence). CDR3 bases read: TGCAGTGCAAATGAGCTAGCGGGAGCTGGTAATGAG. It codes for CSANELAGAGNE. The CDR3 in full is CSANELAGAGNEQFF.

This clone was counted many times. The CDR3 extends 3 residues past the end of the read, so its final part is completed from the germline J gene. The rearrangement joins TRBV28 to TRBJ2-7; 9 positions agree with TRBD2. Germline assignment: CDR1 MDHEN and CDR2 SYDVKM. The V gene end was trimmed by 2 bases and the J gene end by 5 bases; junction bases not matched to a gene: 16. The CDR3 is 18 amino acids. The DNA read from the CDR3 is TGTGCCAGCAGTTTAATTACTTCGTTACTAGCGGGCTTCAACGAG. Translation: CASSLITSLLAGFNE. From start to end, the CDR3 is CASSLITSLLAGFNEQYF.